The 9 T cell receptor beta chains reported below all come from one sample, sequenced in a study of blood T cell repertoires in COVID-19. Profiling relied on immunoSEQ multiplex PCR, and the TCRdb table lists in-frame clones only, not all of them. The sample holds some 60,000 clones, about 73% seen once. Sample: peripheral blood. The receptors come from a woman between 50 and 59 years old with active or convalescent COVID-19.

The rearrangement links TRBV5-1 to TRBJ2-3, with D perhaps TRBD2 (6 bases). Germline values: CDR1 SGHRS, CDR2 YFSETQ. Trimming stripped 7 bases from V and 3 bases from J, with 9 bases between. The CDR3 consists of 12 residues. The DNA for the CDR3 is TGCGCCAGCGGAGGGGAGACAGATACGCAGTATTTT. Its protein is CASGGETDTQYF.

In this sample, this clone turned up a few times. V usage is TRBV7-9 and J usage is TRBJ2-7, with D possibly TRBD1 on 6 matching bases. V shed 1 base and J shed 2 bases, with 9 bases lying between them. The CDR3 has 14 residues. Germline CDR1 and CDR2: SEHNR and FQNEAQ (reference sequence). The CDR3: CASSLDTGTYEQYF. CDR3 nucleotide sequence: TGTGCCAGCAGCTTAGATACAGGGACCTACGAGCAGTACTTC.

J is TRBJ1-5 and V is TRBV30, with 11 bases matching TRBD1. This CDR3 has 14 residues. V trimming: 4 bases; J trimming: 8 bases; junction bases outside the gene matches: 7. Germline CDR1 GTSNPN, CDR2 SVGIG (reference sequence). As DNA, the CDR3 is TGTGCCTGGACCCGGGACAGGGGGAGAGAGCCCCAGCATTTT. It translates to CAWTRDRGREPQHF.

The gene calls are TRBV14 and TRBJ2-3; 10 bases line up with TRBD2. V lost 4 bases to trimming and J lost 3 bases; unmatched junction nucleotides: 7. The germline V gene encodes CDR1 SGHDN and CDR2 FVKESK. This CDR3 region has 16 residues. Here the CDR3 DNA reads TGTGCCAGCAGCCGCGGATTGACTAGCGGGACAGATACGCAGTATTTT. Encoded protein: CASSRGLTSGTDTQYF. The complete variable domain, with remaining parts taken from reference TRBV14 and TRBJ2-3, reads EAGVTQFPSHSVIEKGQTVTLRCDPISGHDNLYWYRRVMGKEIKFLLHFVKESKQDESGMPNNRFLAERTGGTYSTLKVQPAELEDSGVYFCASSRGLTSGTDTQYFGPGTRLTVL.

The chain combines TRBV5-1 with TRBJ2-7; D uncertain. This CDR3 is 16 amino acids long. Germline assignment: CDR1 SGHRS and CDR2 YFSETQ. Trimming took off 0 bases at V and 6 bases at J, with 19 bases between the two ends. CDR3 nucleotide sequence: TGCGCCAGCAGCTTGGTGGGTGGGTCGCGAGCGAGCGAGCAGTACTTC. Amino acid sequence: CASSLVGGSRASEQYF. Filled out from reference TRBV5-1 and TRBJ2-7, the complete variable domain reads KAGVTQTPRYLIKTRGQQVTLSCSPISGHRSVSWYQQTPGQGLQFLFEYFSETQRNKGNFPGRFSGRQFSNSRSEMNVSTLELGDSALYLCASSLVGGSRASEQYFGPGTRLTVT.

The chain has TRBV9 and TRBJ2-2; D ambiguous. CDR1 and CDR2 (germline): SGDLS, YYNGEE. The V and J ends lost 0 bases and 4 bases respectively, with 7 bases between them. The CDR3 contains 14 residues. In nucleotides, the CDR3 is TGTGCCAGCAGCGTAGCGAGTGGCACCGGGGAGCTGTTTTTT. This sequence encodes CASSVASGTGELFF.

The chain is built from TRBV18 and TRBJ2-3; D is undetermined. CDR3 length: 16 amino acids. V shed 2 bases and J shed 0 bases, with 12 bases lying between them. Germline V gives CDR1 KGHSH, CDR2 LQKENI. The CDR3 reads CASSPSDHSSTDTQYF. In nucleotides, the CDR3 is TGTGCCAGCTCACCAAGTGATCACTCTAGCACAGATACGCAGTATTTT.

The genes are TRBV5-6 and TRBJ2-5; tentative D call: TRBD2 (6 bases). The CDR3 loop spans 13 amino acids. CDR1 and CDR2 (germline): SGHDT, YYEEEE. V was shortened by 2 bases and J by 5 bases, with 10 bases between the two germline ends. CDR3 in amino acids: CASSFRGRETQYF. CDR3 DNA sequence: TGTGCCAGCAGCTTTAGAGGGAGGGAGACCCAGTACTTC. The full variable domain, in which reference TRBV5-6 and TRBJ2-5 provide the parts outside the CDR3, is DAGVTQSPTHLIKTRGQQVTLRCSPKSGHDTVSWYQQALGQGPQFIFQYYEEEERQRGNFPDRFSGHQFPNYSSELNVNALLLGDSALYLCASSFRGRETQYFGPGTRLLVL.

The chain employs TRBV28 and TRBJ2-7, with a weak D call TRBD2 (5 bases). The V and J ends lost 6 bases and 2 bases respectively, with 17 bases between them. The CDR3 sequence is 15 residues long. Germline assignment: CDR1 MDHEN and CDR2 SYDVKM. The CDR3 DNA is TGTGCCAGCAGCCCCGGGCCACGGGATCCCTACGAGCAGTACTTC. Translating it yields CASSPGPRDPYEQYF.